A single sample is the source of the 10 T cell receptor beta chains below, sequenced in a study of T cells after yellow fever vaccination (dated 2019 in TCRdb). Sample treatment or condition, as interpreted from the label and publication: live attenuated yellow fever vaccine strain. The library was made by 5' RACE. These reads were obtained on an Illumina HiSeq 2500. The raw public data were reprocessed by TCRdb itself: fastp quality trimming at Q25, MiXCR clonotype calling, in-frame beta chains only. A single entry per CDR3 protein holds the most common genes and DNA from its merged rows. The sample records over 150,000 distinct CDR3 sequences, roughly 6.2% of which are singletons. Just under 3% of the sample belongs to the ten largest clones. The starting material was CD4+ T cells sorted from PBMCs, obtained on the day of the first yellow fever vaccination. These receptors came from a young man who received the YFV17D yellow fever vaccine.

In this sample, this clonotype turned up a few times. The chain combines TRBV7-8 with TRBJ2-5; D gene ambiguous. Per germline, CDR1 SGHVS and CDR2 FQNEAQ. The CDR3 totals 14 residues. V was pared by 5 bases and J by 2 bases, with 12 bases between. CDR3 in amino acids: CASSLQPNQETQYF. CDR3 coding DNA: TGTGCCAGCAGCCTACAGCCGAATCAAGAGACCCAGTACTTC.

V gene TRBV12-3 or TRBV12-4 combines with J gene TRBJ1-1; 8 bases match TRBD1. This CDR3 is 15 amino acids long. The V segment lost 4 bases and the J segment 1 base; nucleotides outside the gene matches: 5. CDR3 DNA: TGTGCCAGCAGTTACACCGGGACAGGGAACACTGAAGCTTTCTTT. This gives the protein CASSYTGTGNTEAFF.

Regarding this clonotype: A much larger clonotype is one base distant, so this may be a read error. The CDR3 ends on some other residue instead of the conserved phenylalanine or tryptophan, so this is likely a read error. The chain couples TRBV5-1 to TRBJ2-7; 9 nucleotides match TRBD1. The CDR3 runs 14 residues. J lost 3 bases, V lost 4 bases, and 5 bases had no gene match. Germline V gene lookup returns CDR1 SGHRS and CDR2 YFSETQ. The DNA of the CDR3 is TGCGCCAGCAGCGGACTGACAGGGGGCTACGAGCAGTACTTA. This encodes CASSGLTGGYEQYL.

This chain joins TRBV3-1 and TRBJ2-1; 8 bases fit TRBD1. The CDR3 loop spans 14 amino acids. Germline V gives CDR1 LGHDT, CDR2 YNNKEL (reference sequence). The ends lost 1 base at V and 8 bases at J; junction bases unmatched: 4. DNA for the CDR3: TGTGCCAGCAGCCAAGGGACAGGGCTTGATGAGCAGTTCTTC. Protein product: CASSQGTGLDEQFF.

This clonotype was seen ten or more times. This chain links TRBV3-1 with TRBJ2-4; 7 bases match TRBD2. The CDR3 totals 15 residues. Germline trimming cut 4 bases from V and 2 bases from J; bases unmatched to any gene: 5. Germline loops: CDR1 LGHDT, CDR2 YNNKEL (reference sequence). The CDR3 DNA follows: TGTGCCAGCAGCCTCAACGGGGGGACCAAAAACATTCAGTACTTC. The encoded protein is CASSLNGGTKNIQYF.

In its sample, this clonotype was seen many times. The chain employs TRBV25-1 and TRBJ1-2; possibly TRBD1 for D (5 bases). Trimming pared 3 bases from V and 3 bases from J, leaving 17 bases between. Germline V gene data show CDR1 as MGHDK and CDR2 as SYGVNS. The CDR3 runs 16 residues. The CDR3 spells CASSDGTQGGDYGYTF. CDR3 nucleotides: TGTGCCAGCAGTGACGGTACGCAGGGAGGGGACTATGGCTACACCTTC.

This clonotype was observed many times. This chain links TRBV3-1 with TRBJ2-1; a weak D match, TRBD1 (6 bases). The V gene's germline CDR1 is LGHDT and CDR2 YNNKEL (reference sequence). Trimming cost V 1 base and J 10 bases, with 14 bases left between them. This CDR3 is 14 amino acids long. The CDR3 protein is CASSQGRGVQEQFF. CDR3 nucleotides: TGTGCCAGCAGCCAAGGCAGGGGAGTACAGGAGCAGTTCTTC.

V usage is TRBV19 and J usage is TRBJ1-1; no firm D call. The CDR3 has 13 amino acids. The V end was cut by 5 bases, the J end by 8 bases, with 15 bases between. Germline V gives CDR1 LNHDA, CDR2 SQIVND (reference sequence). CDR3 nucleotide sequence: TGTGCCAGTAGTCCCTCGGTTCAGGACGAAGCTTTCTTT. It encodes CASSPSVQDEAFF.

This clonotype was seen at least ten times. This CDR3 is CASSLVGEETQYF. DNA for the CDR3: TGTGCCAGCAGCTTAGTAGGGGAAGAGACCCAGTACTTC. The chain recombines TRBV7-9 with TRBJ2-5, with D possibly matching TRBD1 (5 bases). V was pared by 1 base and J by 3 bases, with 6 bases between. The CDR3 extends over 13 amino acids. The germline gives CDR1 SEHNR, CDR2 FQNEAQ (reference sequence).

The chain employs TRBV18 and TRBJ2-1; D remains unclear. The CDR3 spans 14 residues. Trimming pared 0 bases from V and 6 bases from J, leaving 9 bases between. From germline, CDR1 is KGHSH and CDR2 LQKENI. The CDR3: CASSPPLYPNEQFF. The CDR3 coding sequence is TGTGCCAGCTCACCACCGTTGTATCCCAATGAGCAGTTCTTC.